Listed below are T cell receptor beta chains from one sample, sequenced in a study of Graves' ophthalmopathy and Graves' hyperthyroidism. TCRdb re-called the multiplex PCR reads through MiXCR, storing one row per CDR3 protein. This table holds some 390,000 distinct CDR3 sequences, approximately 16% found once. Material: peripheral blood. These receptors came from a woman aged 18-29 years with Graves' ophthalmopathy. The CDR3 runs from the conserved cysteine through the conserved F or W. D genes are given only for firm matches. Size is stated for part of the rows, as once, few or many counts, or as a class when the clone is expanded.

V	J	D	size	DNA	CDR3
TRBV7-6	TRBJ1-3	.	many	TGTGCCAGCAGCTTTGCCCAACTAAACACCATATATTTT	CASSFAQLNTIYF
TRBV6-1	TRBJ2-6	.	many	TGTGCCAGCAGTGAAGCGAGGCAGGGGACCCTCTCTGGGGCCAACGTCCTGACTTTC	CASSEARQGTLSGANVLTF
TRBV11-2	TRBJ2-2	TRBD2	many	TGTGCCAGCAGCTTAGGGACTAGCGGGAGCGGGGAGCTGTTTTTT	CASSLGTSGSGELFF
TRBV6-1	TRBJ1-2	.	many	TGTGCCAGCAGTGAGGCCAGTAACTATGGCTACACCTTC	CASSEASNYGYTF
TRBV14	TRBJ1-2	TRBD1	many	TGTGCCAGCAGCCAAGTCGGACAGGGCCCCTCTGGCTACACCTTC	CASSQVGQGPSGYTF
TRBV29-1	TRBJ1-2	.	.	TGCAGCGTTGAAGATATGGGGACACGTCGCGCGGTCTATGGCTACACCTTC	CSVEDMGTRRAVYGYTF
TRBV18	TRBJ2-7	.	many	TGTGCCAGCTCACCCCAAGGACACTACGAGCAGTACTTC	CASSPQGHYEQYF
TRBV4-1	TRBJ2-5	.	many	TGCGCCAGCAGCCAAGATGGTGGACAGGCTGGGGAGGCCCAGTACTTC	CASSQDGGQAGEAQYF
TRBV28	TRBJ1-1	.	.	TGTGCCAGCAGTCCCAGGGCGCCCCCTGGGAACACTGAAGCTTTCTTT	CASSPRAPPGNTEAFF
TRBV6-2/TRBV6-3	TRBJ2-7	.	many	TGTGCCATCTCCCTAAATTCGGACCTCAGCTCCTACGAGCAGTACTTC	CAISLNSDLSSYEQYF